A single sample gave rise to the 8 T cell receptor beta chains below, sequenced in a study of T-cell reconstitution after alpha-beta-depleted transplantation in children. Unique molecular identifiers were built into the TCRbeta library. MiXCR, applied by TCRdb to the PCR reads, yields one record per CDR3 protein. The sample consists of about 210,000 distinct CDR3 sequences, 17% of them appearing once. The specimen was PBMCs, mostly from graft donor cells, collected 360 days after TCRalphabeta/CD19-depleted stem cell transplant. The source is a male patient aged 2-10 years who had a stem cell transplant for acute lymphoblastic leukemia, so the T cells may come from the graft donor.

This clonotype has at least ten counts. The chain employs TRBV6-1 and TRBJ1-4; 7 bases line up with TRBD1. This CDR3 is 14 amino acids long. The germline V gene has CDR1 MNHNS and CDR2 SASEGT. V lost 7 bases to trimming and J lost 10 bases; unmatched junction nucleotides: 12. Here the CDR3 DNA reads TGTGCCAGCACCCCGACAGGGAGTGTTGGAAAACTGTTTTTT. Translating it yields CASTPTGSVGKLFF.

This clonotype has only a few counts. The V call is TRBV29-1, the J call TRBJ2-1, with D unresolved. The germline V gene encodes CDR1 SQVTM and CDR2 ANQGSEA. V lost 1 base to trimming and J lost 9 bases, with 13 bases between them. This CDR3 spans 13 amino acids. As DNA, the CDR3 is TGCAGCGTTGAAGCCCCTGACGCGCGTGAGCAGTTCTTC. Encoded protein: CSVEAPDAREQFF.

The table lists this clonotype with a few counts. J is TRBJ1-4 and V is TRBV10-2, with D unclear. V was shortened by 6 bases and J by 4 bases, with 18 bases between the two germline ends. Germline assignment: CDR1 WSHSY and CDR2 SAAADI. The CDR3 has 16 residues. The CDR3, as DNA: TGCGCCAGCAGGAGGGAGGTTACTGAAATTAATGAAAAACTGTTTTTT. It codes for CASRREVTEINEKLFF.

This clonotype was seen only a few times. This CDR3 is CASSGHRDRNTGELFF. The CDR3 nucleotides read TGTGCCAGCAGCGGCCACAGGGACCGGAACACCGGGGAGCTGTTTTTT. The J gene is TRBJ2-2, the V gene TRBV6-2 or TRBV6-3; TRBD1 is a possible D gene (6 bases). CDR3 size: 16 residues. Germline V gene sequence: CDR1 MNHEY, CDR2 SVGEGT. With 6 bases removed from V and 1 base from J, the gap between germline ends came to 15 bases.

This CDR3 reads CASSGTSGSLYEQFF. DNA for the CDR3: TGTGCCAGCAGTGGGACTAGCGGTTCTCTCTATGAGCAGTTCTTC. The chain employs TRBV6-1 and TRBJ2-1, with TRBD2 identical over 10 bases. V lost 4 bases and J lost 8; bases outside the gene matches: 8. The CDR3 has 15 residues. Germline CDR1 MNHNS, CDR2 SASEGT.

V is TRBV5-1 and J is TRBJ2-1; D ambiguous. This CDR3 has 13 amino acids. Germline assignment: CDR1 SGHRS and CDR2 YFSETQ. V lost 2 bases to trimming and J lost 5 bases, with 8 bases between them. This chain's CDR3 is CASSFDGNNEQFF. The CDR3 nucleotides are TGCGCCAGCAGCTTCGACGGCAACAATGAGCAGTTCTTC. Full variable domain (remainder filled in from reference TRBV5-1 and TRBJ2-1): KAGVTQTPRYLIKTRGQQVTLSCSPISGHRSVSWYQQTPGQGLQFLFEYFSETQRNKGNFPGRFSGRQFSNSRSEMNVSTLELGDSALYLCASSFDGNNEQFFGPGTRLTVL.

The CDR3 region is CASSQDGGGWTDTQYF. The CDR3 region has the DNA TGCGCCAGCAGCCAAGATGGCGGCGGCTGGACAGATACGCAGTATTTT. The rearrangement links TRBV4-3 to TRBJ2-3, with D uncertain. This CDR3 has 16 residues. V gave up 0 bases and J gave up 3 bases, with 13 bases separating them. Germline CDR1 reads LGHNA; CDR2 reads YSLEER.

This clonotype was counted a few times. This rearrangement joins TRBV12-3 or TRBV12-4 to TRBJ2-5, with 10 bases aligning to TRBD1. The CDR3 contains 15 residues. The V and J ends lost 5 bases and 4 bases, in that order; junction bases with no gene match: 7. The CDR3 sequence: CASSRPGQGGETQYF. The DNA of the CDR3 is TGTGCCAGCAGTCGCCCCGGACAGGGGGGAGAGACCCAGTACTTC.